This T cell receptor beta chain comes out of a study of Graves' ophthalmopathy and Graves' hyperthyroidism (dated by TCRdb to between 2017 and 2018). About the investigation overall: Peripheral blood was collected at initial diagnosis, prior to any treatment. Once sampling was done, hyperthyroidism patients were given methimazole at a starting dose of 30 mg daily, while ophthalmopathy patients were given high-dose intravenous methylprednisolone. The study used TCR beta repertoire signatures to distinguish Graves' ophthalmopathy from Graves' hyperthyroidism and to predict progression to ophthalmopathy. An independent validation cohort was composed of approximately 18 hyperthyroidism patients and around 16 patients who later progressed from hyperthyroidism to ophthalmopathy. The 75 to 100 discovery patients were divided at random into training and test sets in a 7:3 ratio. T-cell repertoires of thyroid tissue and blood were compared in over five hyperthyroidism patients. To explore V-J signatures distinguishing ophthalmopathy from hyperthyroidism, a discovery set of under 110 patients (43 ophthalmopathy, about 57 stable hyperthyroidism) was enrolled. In total, 135 blood samples were TCR-sequenced: some 40 ophthalmopathy, roughly 80 hyperthyroidism and some 17 hyperthyroidism-to-ophthalmopathy patients. What the research found in general, with its limitations: Sample size was not predetermined statistically, and investigators were not blinded to group allocation. Among expanded thyroid clonotypes with frequency above 0.001, most also showed up in blood, which suggests that blood repertoires may reflect the thyroid immune response. In validation, the model predicted ophthalmopathy progression with 55% to 71% sensitivity and around 72% specificity; about a dozen predicted patients were CT-confirmed with GO in a median of around 6 months. Ophthalmopathy was separated from stable hyperthyroidism by the 13-signature model with around 89% sensitivity and less than 82% specificity in cross-validation and with 80%/75% in the test set.

The CDR3 has 13 amino acids, counting the end cysteine and phenylalanine. The kept DNA is CDR3 alone, 39 bases in frame from the first base. The junction shows trimming of 1 base on V and 7 bases on J, plus 10 bases between the germline ends. For repertoire sequencing, TCR beta CDR3 regions were amplified from RNA transcripts. The first round was an RT-PCR using HTBI primers with the Qiagen OneStep RT-PCR kit, and this first round was followed by a second-round multiplex PCR, then size selection and purification. Libraries were sequenced on an Illumina HiSeq2000 using paired-end 100 bp reads. In the source study's methods: Reads were processed with SOAPnuke, discarding reads with adapters, uncalled bases, mean Phred below 15, or no exact constant-primer or identifier match. COPE v1.2.5 was used to merge the high-quality paired reads. Clonotypes were defined as unique nucleotide sequences and were aligned to IMGT TRB V, D and J references using MiTCR v1.1. The analysis was limited to V-J combinations with a frequency above 0.0001, which together covered 99% to 99.2% of the repertoires. For each V-J combination, a TCR clonal expansion and chaos score was defined as the ratio of F50 clonal expansion to chaos observed in the TCRdist matrix. Welch's t-statistics and random forest were used to reduce the features to about 12 V-J combinations, which were then used as input to a naive Bayes classifier. Thyroid-blood repertoire similarity was quantified with the Morisita-Horn index. TCRdb itself trimmed the public reads at Q25 with fastp, ran MiXCR and retained productive beta chains. CDR3 protein duplicates are merged, each entry listing the most common genes and DNA. TCRdb, not the original authors, processed these V and J calls. The sample yields around 470,000 distinct CDR3 sequences; 13% to 15% were counted once. The ten largest clones represent roughly 9.8% of the sample.

Ophthalmopathy patients were characterized by moderately to severely active disease, a Clinical Activity Score of at least 3, a NOSPECS grade of at least 4, and a disease duration under 3 months. Patients with other autoimmune diseases, uncontrolled infections, pregnancy or lactation were excluded from the study. Diagnosis relied on clinical symptoms, serum thyroxine, TRAb, thyroid ultrasound and orbital computed tomography. Ficoll-Paque density gradient centrifugation was used to isolate PBMCs from 8.5 to 10 ml of fresh peripheral blood. Total RNA was extracted with Trizol reagent and quality-checked on an Agilent 2100 Bioanalyzer. At least ten counts were recorded for this clonotype. The target of this receptor is not known. No much larger clone is present one base from it, and per-base qualities are unavailable.

The chain is made from TRBV12-3 or TRBV12-4 and TRBJ1-1; the best D guess is TRBD1, with 5 bases matching. This TCR derives from a woman aged 25 to 39 with Graves' ophthalmopathy. Donor details come from another sample of the same person, matched by shared clones. The sequenced sample consisted of blood. The CDR3 reads CASSLGGRLEAFF. Read as DNA, the sequence is TGTGCCAGCAGTTTAGGGGGCAGGCTTGAAGCTTTCTTT.